Listed below are T cell receptor beta chains from one sample, sequenced in a study of blood T cell repertoires in COVID-19. The protocol was immunoSEQ multiplex PCR, while the TCRdb copy is restricted to in-frame clones and leaves out a portion. There are just over 60,000 clones in the sample; around 85% occur only once, and 15% to 20% lies in the top ten. Sample: peripheral blood. The receptors originated from a man aged 60-69 years with acute or convalescent COVID-19. Each CDR3 is given with its conserved first and last residue. D genes are given only for firm matches. Some rows have no size entry. The others give once, few or many, or a class for an expanded clone.

TRBJ1-6 TRBV7-2 . . TGTGCCAGCAGCCCCGGAGGCGGGAATAATTCACCCCTCCACTTT CASSPGGGNNSPLHF
TRBJ1-2 TRBV27 . . TGTGCCAGCAGTTTACATGCTGGCCAGATCCTGTATGGCTACACCTTC CASSLHAGQILYGYTF
TRBJ2-7 TRBV4-2 . . TGTGCCAGCAGCCAAGTTCGTCGGGACGAGCAGTACTTC CASSQVRRDEQYF
TRBJ2-1 TRBV7-3 . . TGTGCCAGCAGCCCCGCCTCTACAGGGTGGTACAATGAGCAGTTCTTC CASSPASTGWYNEQFF
TRBJ2-3 TRBV12-3/TRBV12-4 . . TGTGCCAGCAGTCTCACAGGGATTACGCAGTATTTT CASSLTGITQYF
TRBJ2-7 TRBV15 many TRBD1 TGTGCCACCAGCAGAGGTTCAGGGGGCGCAAAGCAGTACTTC CATSRGSGGAKQYF
TRBJ1-1 TRBV11-1 . . TGTGCCAGCAGCTTAGTTACAAAAGCTTTCTTT CASSLVTKAFF
TRBJ1-2 TRBV12-3/TRBV12-4 . . TGTGCCAGCCTGCCGGGACACAACTATGGCTACACCTTC CASLPGHNYGYTF
TRBJ1-2 TRBV9 . . TGTGCCAGCAGCGTAGGGGCAGTTCCCTATGGCTACACCTTC CASSVGAVPYGYTF
TRBJ1-5 TRBV11-2 . . TGTGCCAGCAGCCTCTACAGCAATCAGCCCCAGCATTTT CASSLYSNQPQHF
TRBJ2-2 TRBV7-2 . TRBD1 TGTGCCAGCAGCCAAGGGACAGGGTGGGGCGGGGAGCTGTTTTTT CASSQGTGWGGELFF
TRBJ2-7 TRBV19 . . TGTGCCAGTAGTACGAGGTATGACGAGCAGTACTTC CASSTRYDEQYF
TRBJ2-7 TRBV29-1 . TRBD2 TGCAGCGTTGAAGTTTCGCCAGCGGGGGCCTACGAGCAGTACTTC CSVEVSPAGAYEQYF
TRBJ2-3 TRBV5-4 . . TGTGCCAGCAGCTTTACGAGAGATACGCAGTATTTT CASSFTRDTQYF
TRBJ1-2 TRBV20-1 . . TGCACCCCTCGGGGAAACTATGGCTACACCTTC CTPRGNYGYTF
TRBJ1-5 TRBV7-8 few TRBD1 TGTGCCAGCAGCCTTTCGACAGGGGGGGGTCAGCCCCAGCATTTT CASSLSTGGGQPQHF
TRBJ2-3 TRBV19 . . TGTGCCAGTAGTATAGAACAGTCAGATACGCAGTATTTT CASSIEQSDTQYF
TRBJ1-6 TRBV7-8 . . TGTGCCAGCAGCCCGAATTCACCCCTCCACTTT CASSPNSPLHF
TRBJ2-1 TRBV28 . TRBD1 TGTGCCAGCAGGCTCACAGGGGGCAATGAGCAGTTCTTC CASRLTGGNEQFF
TRBJ2-1 TRBV7-2 . TRBD2 TGTGCCAGCAGACGAAGAAGGACTAGCGGGAGGACGAACAATGAGCAGTTCTTC CASRRRRTSGRTNNEQFF
TRBJ1-1 TRBV11-2 . . TGTGCCAGCAACCCCAGCAGGGGTCGGGCTTTCTTT CASNPSRGRAFF
TRBJ1-2 TRBV19 . . TGTGCCCCCCGACGGGTTGGCTACACCTTC CAPRRVGYTF
TRBJ1-1 TRBV30 . . TGTGCCTGGGGGATAGGGAAGTGGGAGGTCAGCACTGAAGCTTTCTTT CAWGIGKWEVSTEAFF
TRBJ2-1 TRBV24-1 . TRBD1 TGTGCCACCAGTGATGACACCGGGACAGCCTACAATGAGCAGTTCTTC CATSDDTGTAYNEQFF
TRBJ1-2 TRBV30 once . TGTGCCTGGAGGACCACAGGGCGATTTGCCTATGGCTACACCTTC CAWRTTGRFAYGYTF
TRBJ1-1 TRBV18 . . TGTGCCAGCTCACCCAACTCCCGGGGGGCTGAAGCTTTCTTT CASSPNSRGAEAFF
TRBJ2-5 TRBV29-1 . . TGCAGCGTTGAGGGGGGTACGGAGACCCAGTACTTC CSVEGGTETQYF
TRBJ1-2 TRBV5-4 . TRBD1 TGTGCCAGCAGCTTAGGAGGGGGCGCGCCCTATGGCTACACCTTC CASSLGGGAPYGYTF
TRBJ1-5 TRBV19 . . TGTGCCAGTAGTATTTACCTGGCCGCAGGATCCAATCAGCCCCAGCATTTT CASSIYLAAGSNQPQHF
TRBJ2-1 TRBV18 once TRBD2 TGTGCCAGCTCACCCGTAGCGGGTAGCTCCTACAATGAGCAGTTCTTC CASSPVAGSSYNEQFF
TRBJ2-2 TRBV2 medium-sized . TGTGCCAGCAGGGGGGTGGAGGGCAGCGGGGAGCTGTTTTTT CASRGVEGSGELFF
TRBJ1-1 TRBV5-4 . . TGTGCCAGCAGCTTGGTGGGCAACCTTGAAGCTTTCTTT CASSLVGNLEAFF
TRBJ1-6 TRBV28 . TRBD1 TGTGCCAGCAGGACGGACAGGGTCAATTCACCCCTCCACTTT CASRTDRVNSPLHF
TRBJ1-6 TRBV10-3 . . TGTGCCGGAGAGGGTAAAGGTTCACCCCTCCACTTT CAGEGKGSPLHF
TRBJ2-5 TRBV5-1 . TRBD1 TGCGCCAGCAGCACCTCGCAAACAGGGGGCCCCAGGGAGACCCAGTACTTC CASSTSQTGGPRETQYF
TRBJ2-7 TRBV2 . TRBD1 TGTGCCAGCAGAGAGACAGGGGGCTACGAGCAGTACTTC CASRETGGYEQYF
TRBJ2-7 TRBV5-6 . . TGTGCCAGCAGCTTCCAGGGTTTGGGGTACGAGCAGTACTTC CASSFQGLGYEQYF
TRBJ2-7 TRBV9 once . TGTGCCAGCAGCGCCAGGCAGGGGAGGGCCTACGAGCAGTACTTC CASSARQGRAYEQYF
TRBJ2-1 TRBV28 once TRBD2 TGTGCCAGCAGTTTCCCGGGACTAGCCAAGAATGAGCAGTTCTTC CASSFPGLAKNEQFF
TRBJ2-7 TRBV27 . . TGTGCCAGCAGCTTGTCTTTTAGCGGCGCCTACGAGCAGTACTTC CASSLSFSGAYEQYF
TRBJ1-2 TRBV5-1 . . TGCGCCAGCAGCTTCCAGGGATCCTATGGCTACACCTTC CASSFQGSYGYTF
TRBJ2-5 TRBV19 . . TGTGCCAGTAGTAGTGAGAGACAGAGCCAGGAGACCCAGTACTTC CASSSERQSQETQYF
TRBJ2-4 TRBV6-5 once . TGTGCCAGCAGGCCACACAGGGAAGCCAAAAACATTCAGTACTTC CASRPHREAKNIQYF
TRBJ1-2 TRBV2 once TRBD1 TGTGCCAGCAGTGAAGGGGCAACAGGGGACTATGGCTACACCTTC CASSEGATGDYGYTF
TRBJ2-7 TRBV10-2 once TRBD2 TGCGCCAGCAGCGCCCATTGGGGGGAGGGCGAGCAGTACTTC CASSAHWGEGEQYF
TRBJ2-2 TRBV3-1/TRBV3-2 . TRBD2 TGTGCCAGCAGCCAAGTTCTGGGACTAGCGGGTCGCACGAACACCGGGGAGCTGTTTTTT CASSQVLGLAGRTNTGELFF
TRBJ2-3 TRBV6-5 . TRBD1 TGTGCCAGCAGGGGACAGGGGGCGATCGCAGATACGCAGTATTTT CASRGQGAIADTQYF
TRBJ1-3 TRBV28 . . TGTGCCAGCAGTAAACTAGGAAACACCATATATTTT CASSKLGNTIYF
TRBJ2-7 TRBV7-2 . . TGTGCCAGCAGCTTAGGGGGTACTAGGTGGCCTTACGAGCAGTACTTC CASSLGGTRWPYEQYF
TRBJ2-1 TRBV9 few . TGTGCCAGCAGCTTCGGCGGTTCCTACAATGAGCAGTTCTTC CASSFGGSYNEQFF
TRBJ1-2 TRBV12-3/TRBV12-4 . TRBD1 TGTGCCAGCAGTCCAGGGGGTAGCTCTGGCTACACCTTC CASSPGGSSGYTF
TRBJ1-1 TRBV19 many . TGTGCCAGTAGGCCGGACTCCACGGGGACTTGGGGCACTGAAGCTTTCTTT CASRPDSTGTWGTEAFF
TRBJ2-4 TRBV11-2 . . TGTGCCAGCAGTAACGAAGGGGACATTCAGTACTTC CASSNEGDIQYF
TRBJ1-2 TRBV28 few TRBD1 TGTGCCAGCACCCTCGCAGGGGGTCGGAACTATGGCTACACCTTC CASTLAGGRNYGYTF